A single sample gave rise to the 20 T cell receptor beta chains below, sequenced in a study of human T cells and chemical hapten exposure. Specified time point: patch test 2, 6 weeks after DPC sensitization. Specified treatment: therapeutic diphenylcyclopropenone sensitization with weekly scalp DPC. TCRdb re-analysed the RACE reads in MiXCR, keeping a single row per CDR3 protein. The table shows roughly 69,000 distinct CDR3 sequences, with 9% to 12% occurring only once. This sample comprised whole blood, obtained in connection with sensitization to the hapten diphenylcyclopropenone (DPC). The receptors shown here come from a woman in her 50s with alopecia areata. Some clones in this sample may be carry-over from other donors' samples.

This clonotype appeared many times. The rearrangement links TRBV5-1 to TRBJ2-3; D remains ambiguous. This CDR3 has 12 residues. Looked up from germline, CDR1 is SGHRS and CDR2 is YFSETQ. V was clipped by 3 bases and J by 6 bases, with 8 bases between them. The CDR3 nucleotides read TGCGCCAGCAGCTCGGACCGGGATACGCAGTATTTT. Amino acid sequence: CASSSDRDTQYF.

This clonotype appeared a few times. This chain joins TRBV12-3 or TRBV12-4 and TRBJ2-1; perhaps TRBD2 as D (5 bases). The CDR3 has 14 amino acids. Trimming shortened V by 5 bases and J by 8 bases, and 16 bases separated the two germline ends. CDR3 sequence (DNA): TGTGCCAGCAGTAGCGGCCGGTGGGCATATGAGCAGTTCTTC. Translated: CASSSGRWAYEQFF.

Notes on this clonotype: A much larger clone differs from this one at a single base, so this may be a read error. The V call is TRBV15, the J call TRBJ2-1; 7 positions agree with TRBD2. Germline CDR1 and CDR2: LNHNV and YYDKDF (reference sequence). V trimming: 0 bases; J trimming: 8 bases; junction bases outside the gene matches: 7. This CDR3 contains 15 residues. The CDR3 spells CATSRDHLAEYEQFF. The CDR3 bases are TGTGCCACCAGCAGAGATCATCTAGCGGAATATGAGCAGTTCTTC.

This clonotype has a count of ten or more. This rearrangement joins TRBV4-2 to TRBJ1-1; D is uncertain. V was trimmed by 5 bases and J by 11 bases, leaving 18 bases between them. The CDR3 has 13 residues. From germline, CDR1 is LGHNA and CDR2 YNFKEQ. CDR3 DNA: TGTGCCAGCAGCTCCACATCTACCCGCGAGGCTTTCTTT. This sequence encodes CASSSTSTREAFF.

In this sample, this clonotype turned up many times. This chain uses TRBV27 with TRBJ1-2; possibly TRBD1 for D (6 bases). The CDR3 contains 15 residues. Germline assignment: CDR1 MNHEY and CDR2 SMNVEV (reference sequence). The germline V and J ends were trimmed by 11 bases and 1 base, with 20 bases remaining between them. The CDR3 bases are TGTGCCGTAGGGGTCATGGGGGCGAATAACTATGGCTACACCTTC. Protein: CAVGVMGANNYGYTF.

V usage is TRBV29-1 and J usage is TRBJ2-1; TRBD2 matches 8 bases. Unmatched junction bases numbered 10, after V lost 7 bases and J lost 2 bases. Germline V gene sequence: CDR1 SQVTM, CDR2 ANQGSEA. This CDR3 comprises 15 residues. The CDR3 DNA reads TGCAGCGGCTTAACAGGCGGGGGGCCCTACAATGAGCAGTTCTTC. It specifies CSGLTGGGPYNEQFF.

The V and J genes are TRBV7-2 and TRBJ2-3; TRBD2 agrees at 9 bases. The CDR3 has 15 residues. Germline V gene lookup returns CDR1 SGHTA and CDR2 FQGNSA. With 6 bases clipped from V and 5 bases from J, the junction kept 9 bases outside the gene matches. The CDR3: CASSYSGRYGDTQYF. The DNA of the CDR3 is TGTGCCAGCAGTTATAGCGGGAGATATGGAGATACGCAGTATTTT.

Ten or more counts support this clonotype. This chain's CDR3 is CASSELPRLAVTKNIQYF. The CDR3 nucleotides are TGCGCCAGCAGTGAACTCCCCCGACTAGCAGTTACCAAAAACATTCAGTACTTC. The chain joins TRBV10-2 to TRBJ2-4; TRBD2 aligns across 7 bases. Trimming cost V 3 bases and J 2 bases; bases outside gene matches: 13. Germline V gene data show CDR1 as WSHSY and CDR2 as SAAADI. This CDR3 comprises 18 residues.

This clonotype has a count of ten or more. V usage is TRBV20-1 and J usage is TRBJ2-3, with 9 bases matching TRBD1. This CDR3 is 16 amino acids long. In germline, CDR1 is DFQATT, CDR2 SNEGSKA (reference sequence). Unmatched junction bases numbered 12, after V lost 6 bases and J lost 2 bases. The CDR3 coding sequence is TGCAGTGCAGAAGCCGTCGGACAGGGGCTCACAGATACGCAGTATTTT. Its translation: CSAEAVGQGLTDTQYF.

The sample holds many counts of this clonotype. The chain combines TRBV5-1 with TRBJ1-5; possibly TRBD1 for D (5 bases). V gave up 4 bases and J gave up 3 bases, with 8 bases separating them. There are 13 residues in the CDR3. Germline CDR1 is SGHRS and CDR2 is YFSETQ. The CDR3 region is CASSRGVNQPQHF. Written as DNA, the CDR3 is TGCGCCAGCAGCCGGGGGGTCAATCAGCCCCAGCATTTT. Full variable domain (missing parts from reference TRBV5-1 and TRBJ1-5): KAGVTQTPRYLIKTRGQQVTLSCSPISGHRSVSWYQQTPGQGLQFLFEYFSETQRNKGNFPGRFSGRQFSNSRSEMNVSTLELGDSALYLCASSRGVNQPQHFGDGTRLSIL.

In its sample, this clonotype was seen many times. V usage is TRBV20-1 and J usage is TRBJ2-2; tentative D call: TRBD2 (5 bases). The V end was cut by 6 bases, the J end by 0 bases, with 11 bases between. The CDR3 is 14 residues long. Looked up from germline, CDR1 is DFQATT and CDR2 is SNEGSKA (reference sequence). The CDR3 is CSARRLSNTGELFF. CDR3 sequence (DNA): TGCAGTGCCCGGAGGCTATCGAACACCGGGGAGCTGTTTTTT.

The chain uses TRBV2 and TRBJ2-2; D perhaps matches TRBD1 (6 bases). Trimming took 10 bases from V and 6 from J, leaving 18 bases between them. Germline values: CDR1 SNHLY, CDR2 FYNNEI. The CDR3 has 14 residues. CDR3: CANSPLQGPGELFF. Here the CDR3 DNA reads TGTGCCAACAGCCCCTTACAGGGTCCCGGGGAGCTGTTTTTT.

This clonotype was observed at least ten times. The V call is TRBV29-1, the J call TRBJ1-1; D is uncertain. Germline V gene lookup returns CDR1 SQVTM and CDR2 ANQGSEA. This CDR3 spans 9 amino acids. The germline V and J ends were trimmed by 4 bases and 10 bases, with 7 bases remaining between them. The CDR3 DNA reads TGCAGCGTTGGGGAAGGAGCTTTCTTT. Translating gives CSVGEGAFF.

This clonotype was seen ten or more times. This chain links TRBV11-2 with TRBJ2-7; possibly TRBD2 for D (10 bases). Between the trimmed V and J ends, which lost 6 bases and 4 bases, there was a span of 31 bases. Per the germline V gene, CDR1 is SGHAT and CDR2 is FQNNGV. This CDR3 has 19 residues. The chain's CDR3 is CASRNPGQGSLAGVYEQYF. CDR3 nucleotide sequence: TGTGCCAGCAGAAACCCGGGACAGGGTTCCCTAGCGGGAGTGTACGAGCAGTACTTC.

In its sample, this clonotype was seen many times. The V gene is TRBV25-1, the J gene TRBJ2-3; 7 bases match TRBD2. The CDR3 loop spans 16 amino acids. The junction had 9 bases not matched to a gene; V was cut back by 5 bases and J by 1 base. In germline, CDR1 is MGHDK, CDR2 SYGVNS. The CDR3, as DNA: TGTGCCAGCAGTCCCTACCAGGGACTACGCACAGATACGCAGTATTTT. Translated: CASSPYQGLRTDTQYF.

In this sample, this clonotype turned up a few times. The chain joins TRBV12-5 to TRBJ2-1; 10 nucleotides line up with TRBD2. Trimming at V came to 4 bases and at J to 7 bases, leaving 10 bases not matched to a gene. CDR3 size: 16 residues. Germline V gene sequence: CDR1 LGHNT, CDR2 FRNRAP. DNA for the CDR3: TGTGCTAGTGGTTCCTATGGACTAGCGGATAGAAATGAGCAGTTCTTC. It codes for CASGSYGLADRNEQFF.

The table lists this clonotype with many counts. This sequence joins TRBV10-2 and TRBJ1-2, with D perhaps matching TRBD1 (5 bases). Trimming took off 4 bases at V and 2 bases at J, with 14 bases between the two ends. Germline CDR1 is WSHSY and CDR2 is SAAADI. The CDR3 is made up of 15 amino acids. The CDR3 region has the DNA TGCGCCAGCAGTGCCACCCTGACAGTGAACTATGGCTACACCTTC. Amino acid sequence: CASSATLTVNYGYTF.

Only a few counts were recorded for this clonotype. J is TRBJ1-5 and V is TRBV10-3, with D possibly being TRBD1 (5 bases). Deletions cut 0 bases from V and 1 base from J, with 7 bases between. Germline CDR1 reads ENHRY; CDR2 reads SYGVKD. The CDR3 contains 15 residues. CDR3 nucleotides: TGTGCCATCAGTGAGTCGGGGGGGAGCAATCAGCCCCAGCATTTT. Translated: CAISESGGSNQPQHF.

The chain joins TRBV28 to TRBJ2-1, with D unclear. The CDR3 covers 13 residues. V gave up 8 bases and J gave up 9 bases, with 17 bases separating them. Per germline, CDR1 MDHEN and CDR2 SYDVKM. The CDR3 nucleotides read TGTGCCAGCGGTGACTCCTCTTACGGTGAGCAGTTCTTC. Encoded protein: CASGDSSYGEQFF.

This clonotype was counted only a few times. At one of its ends the junction is not consistent with the germline gene, which may arise from a read error. The chain has TRBV7-8 and TRBJ2-5; D may match TRBD1 or TRBD2 (5 bases each). Germline CDR1 reads SGHVS; CDR2 reads FQNEAQ. The CDR3 is made up of 13 amino acids. The CDR3 DNA reads as TGTGCCACCCGGGACGAGACAAGAGAGGCCCAGTACTTC. It translates to CATRDETREAQYF.